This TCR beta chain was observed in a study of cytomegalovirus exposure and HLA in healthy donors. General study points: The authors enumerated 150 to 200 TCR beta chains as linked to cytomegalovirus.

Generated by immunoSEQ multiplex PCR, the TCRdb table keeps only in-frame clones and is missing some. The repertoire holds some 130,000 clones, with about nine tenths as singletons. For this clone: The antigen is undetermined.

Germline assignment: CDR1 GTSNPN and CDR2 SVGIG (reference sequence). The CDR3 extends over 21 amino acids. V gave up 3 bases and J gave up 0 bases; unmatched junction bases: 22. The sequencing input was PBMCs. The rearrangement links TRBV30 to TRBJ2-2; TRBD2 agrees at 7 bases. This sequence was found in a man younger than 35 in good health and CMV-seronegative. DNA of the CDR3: TGTGCCTGGAGCTTCAAAACCGGGCTAGCGGACCACCCTGCGAACACCGGGGAGCTGTTTTTT. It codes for CAWSFKTGLADHPANTGELFF.